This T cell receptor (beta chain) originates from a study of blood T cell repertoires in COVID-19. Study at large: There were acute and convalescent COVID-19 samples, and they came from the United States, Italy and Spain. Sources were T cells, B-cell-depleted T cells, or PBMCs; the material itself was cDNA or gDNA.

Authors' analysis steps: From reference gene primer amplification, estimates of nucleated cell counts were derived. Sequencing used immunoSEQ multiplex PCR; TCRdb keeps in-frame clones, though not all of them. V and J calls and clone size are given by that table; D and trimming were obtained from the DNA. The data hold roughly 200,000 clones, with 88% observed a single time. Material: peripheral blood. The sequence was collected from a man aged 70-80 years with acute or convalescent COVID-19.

This chain's CDR3 is CASKSGGADNSPLHF. The CDR3 DNA reads TGTGCCAGCAAGTCAGGGGGCGCGGATAATTCACCCCTCCACTTT. The V call is TRBV2, the J call TRBJ1-6, with 8 bases that match TRBD1. Germline assignment: CDR1 SNHLY and CDR2 FYNNEI. The J segment lost 5 bases and the V segment lost 7 bases, leaving 7 bases of the junction unmatched. The CDR3 runs to 15 residues.